A single sample gave rise to the 32 T cell receptor beta chains below, sequenced in a study of T cell responses to AZD1222 COVID-19 vaccine (dated by TCRdb to the early 2020s). In the paper's terms, the time point label means: about 28 days (+/-7) after the second vaccine dose. The library relied on the immunoSEQ multiplex PCR assay. What TCRdb holds here is the immuneACCESS table cut down to in-frame rearrangements. Part of the clones is not present; checked against another copy, under half of the missing clones reflect an unresolved V gene, and the others are unexplained. The sample table lists some 99,000 clones, about nine tenths of them with a count of one. The ten most abundant clones make up more than 15% of the sample. Source: peripheral blood, taken 28 days after the second AZD1222 dose. All receptors derive from an adult who received the AZD1222 COVID-19 vaccine.

This chain uses TRBV7-3 with TRBJ2-1, with 14 bases fitting TRBD2. Germline V gene lookup returns CDR1 SGHTA and CDR2 FQGTGA. The CDR3 totals 15 residues. V shed 5 bases and J 7 bases; nucleotides not matched to a gene: 4. CDR3 DNA sequence: TGTGCCAGCAGCCCCAGACTAGCGGGAGGGAATGAGCAGTTCTTC. This translates into CASSPRLAGGNEQFF.

The chain recombines TRBV18 with TRBJ1-1; TRBD1 agrees at 10 bases. V shed 4 bases, J shed 8 bases, and the junction held 4 bases outside the gene matches. The CDR3 loop spans 13 amino acids. CDR1 KGHSH and CDR2 LQKENI come from the germline V gene. CDR3 coding DNA: TGTGCCAGCTCACAACAGACAGGGGGCGAAGCTTTCTTT. It encodes CASSQQTGGEAFF.

The chain employs TRBV21-1 and TRBJ1-5; the D call of TRBD1 is as the table states it, not checked on the DNA. TRBV21-1 is recorded as a pseudogene. This CDR3 spans 19 amino acids. The CDR3 nucleotides are TGTGCCAGCAGCAAGCAGTATAAGGGACAGACAAAAAAAAATCAGCCCCAGCATTTT. This gives the protein CASSKQYKGQTKKNQPQHF.

The V gene is TRBV4-1, the J gene TRBJ1-4; D gene unclear. The CDR3 has 17 residues. Trimming left V 2 bases short and J 8 bases short, with 21 bases between. Germline V lookup: CDR1 MGHRA, CDR2 YSYEKL. The CDR3 loop reads CASSQSDGGGRGEKLFF. CDR3 coding DNA: TGCGCCAGCAGCCAATCTGACGGAGGTGGTAGAGGGGAAAAACTGTTTTTT.

Written as DNA, the CDR3 is TGTGCCAGCAGCTTAGGGGGCGGGAGCTCCTACAATGAGCAGTTCTTC. Translating it yields CASSLGGGSSYNEQFF. The chain recombines TRBV11-3 with TRBJ2-1, with TRBD2 matching over 7 bases. This CDR3 has 16 amino acids. The V segment lost 1 base and the J segment 0 bases; nucleotides outside the gene matches: 3. The V gene's germline CDR1 is SGHNT and CDR2 YENEEA.

The chain couples TRBV28 to TRBJ2-7, with D unclear. Deletions cut 6 bases from V and 0 bases from J, with 18 bases between. CDR3 length: 16 amino acids. Germline CDR1 is MDHEN and CDR2 is SYDVKM. This CDR3 reads CASSSLPRHYSYEQYF. CDR3 bases: TGTGCCAGCAGCTCGTTACCCAGACACTACTCCTACGAGCAGTACTTC.

The gene calls are TRBV18 and TRBJ2-5, with D unresolved. The CDR3 has 13 amino acids. CDR1 KGHSH and CDR2 LQKENI come from the germline V gene. V was cut by 6 bases and J by 1 base, with 9 bases left in between. CDR3 nucleotide sequence: TGTGCCAGCTCCGTGCGTACCCAAGAGACCCAGTACTTC. This codes for CASSVRTQETQYF.

The chain joins TRBV28 to TRBJ2-2, with D perhaps matching TRBD2 (6 bases). The CDR3 loop spans 16 amino acids. The germline gives CDR1 MDHEN, CDR2 SYDVKM. The ends were cut back, 5 bases at V and 3 bases at J, with 16 bases in the middle. The CDR3 nucleotides read TGTGCCAGCAGTGACCCCACTAGCACCTACACCGGGGAGCTGTTTTTT. This translates into CASSDPTSTYTGELFF.

The rearrangement links TRBV11-2 to TRBJ2-1; no definite D call. The CDR3 has 12 amino acids. Looked up from germline, CDR1 is SGHAT and CDR2 is FQNNGV. The V end was cut by 2 bases, the J end by 7 bases, with 6 bases between. DNA for the CDR3: TGTGCCAGCAGCTTAACTGGGAATGAGCAGTTCTTC. Amino acids: CASSLTGNEQFF.

A few counts support this clone. V usage is TRBV5-1 and J usage is TRBJ1-5; D is uncertain. The CDR3 is made up of 14 amino acids. Trimming shortened V by 0 bases and J by 1 base, and 5 bases separated the two germline ends. From germline, CDR1 is SGHRS and CDR2 YFSETQ. As DNA, the CDR3 is TGCGCCAGCAGCTTGGGGGTGAGCAATCAGCCCCAGCATTTT. Its protein is CASSLGVSNQPQHF.

The rearrangement uses TRBV7-2 and TRBJ1-5; the D is unclear. The length of the CDR3 is 15 residues. V was trimmed by 4 bases and J by 1 base, leaving 11 bases between them. CDR1 is SGHTA and CDR2 is FQGNSA in the germline V gene. In DNA, the CDR3 is TGTGCCAGCAGCTACGCGGGAGCAAGCAATCAGCCCCAGCATTTT. It translates to CASSYAGASNQPQHF. Full variable domain (outside the CDR3, taken from reference TRBV7-2 and TRBJ1-5): GAGVSQSPSNKVTEKGKDVELRCDPISGHTALYWYRQSLGQGLEFLIYFQGNSAPDKSGLPSDRFSAERTGGSVSTLTIQRTQQEDSAVYLCASSYAGASNQPQHFGDGTRLSIL.

This clone turned up a few times. The chain recombines TRBV7-8 with TRBJ2-2; possibly TRBD1 for D (5 bases). Germline V gene lookup returns CDR1 SGHVS and CDR2 FQNEAQ. The CDR3 has 14 residues. V was shortened by 2 bases and J by 6 bases, with 10 bases between the two germline ends. CDR3 residues: CASSLTLGPGELFF. CDR3 bases: TGTGCCAGCAGCTTAACTCTGGGGCCCGGGGAGCTGTTTTTT.

This clone was seen just once. J is TRBJ1-2 and V is TRBV6-5; 7 nucleotides agree with TRBD1. This CDR3 region has 15 residues. After removal of 4 bases from V and 4 bases from J, the junction contained 9 bases not matched to a gene. Germline V gene sequence: CDR1 MNHEY, CDR2 SVGAGI. CDR3 nucleotide sequence: TGTGCCAGCAGTTCTCAACGCAGGGGGGCCTATGGCTACACCTTC. Its protein product is CASSSQRRGAYGYTF.

The rearrangement joins TRBV11-2 to TRBJ2-3, with TRBD1 matching over 8 bases. After removal of 5 bases from V and 5 bases from J, the junction contained 6 bases not matched to a gene. Germline lookup yields CDR1 SGHAT and CDR2 FQNNGV. This CDR3 is built from 14 residues. CDR3 region: CASSQGQGIDTQYF. DNA for the CDR3: TGTGCCAGCAGCCAAGGACAGGGTATAGATACGCAGTATTTT.

This chain links TRBV7-2 with TRBJ2-7; D assignment may be TRBD1 or TRBD2 (5 bases each). Per germline, CDR1 SGHTA and CDR2 FQGNSA. This CDR3 contains 14 residues. Trimming pared 5 bases from V and 3 bases from J, leaving 14 bases between. DNA of the CDR3: TGTGCCAGCAGCCCTACCGGGACCCACTACGAGCAGTACTTC. Encoded protein: CASSPTGTHYEQYF. Variable domain in full (rest from reference TRBV7-2 and TRBJ2-7): GAGVSQSPSNKVTEKGKDVELRCDPISGHTALYWYRQSLGQGLEFLIYFQGNSAPDKSGLPSDRFSAERTGGSVSTLTIQRTQQEDSAVYLCASSPTGTHYEQYFGPGTRLTVT.

V usage is TRBV5-1 and J usage is TRBJ2-1, with 9 bases lining up with TRBD1. CDR1 and CDR2 from the germline V gene are SGHRS and YFSETQ. This CDR3 has 12 amino acids. V was clipped by 5 bases and J by 7 bases; unmatched bases: 1. Here the CDR3 reads CASRDRGNEQFF. The CDR3 nucleotides are TGCGCCAGCAGGGACAGGGGTAATGAGCAGTTCTTC.

This chain joins TRBV27 and TRBJ2-7; D unresolved. The ends were cut back, 4 bases at V and 7 bases at J, with 8 bases in the middle. The CDR3 length is 11 residues. Germline CDR1 reads MNHEY; CDR2 reads SMNVEV (reference sequence). The CDR3 loop is CASSSPREQYF. The CDR3 DNA reads as TGTGCCAGCAGTTCCCCGAGAGAGCAGTACTTC.

This clone was seen only once. The V and J genes are TRBV10-1 and TRBJ2-2; 11 bases line up with TRBD2. The CDR3 runs 17 residues. With V trimmed by 3 bases and J by 0 bases, 3 bases remained unmatched. Germline V lookup: CDR1 WNHNN, CDR2 SYGVQD (reference sequence). The CDR3 is CASSDLAGGPNTGELFF. The CDR3 bases are TGCGCCAGCAGTGATCTAGCGGGGGGTCCGAACACCGGGGAGCTGTTTTTT.

The V and J genes are TRBV7-3 and TRBJ2-3; 7 bases fit TRBD1. With 1 base clipped from V and 3 bases from J, the junction kept 13 bases outside the gene matches. The CDR3 spans 18 residues. Germline loops: CDR1 SGHTA, CDR2 FQGTGA. The CDR3 loop reads CASSLIRDSQGGTDTQYF. In DNA form, the CDR3 reads TGTGCCAGCAGCTTAATAAGGGACAGCCAAGGCGGGACAGATACGCAGTATTTT. Complete variable domain (other parts from reference TRBV7-3 and TRBJ2-3): GAGVSQTPSNKVTEKGKYVELRCDPISGHTALYWYRQSLGQGPEFLIYFQGTGAADDSGLPNDRFFAVRPEGSVSTLKIQRTERGDSAVYLCASSLIRDSQGGTDTQYFGPGTRLTVL.

There are a few counts of this clone. The chain recombines TRBV7-9 with TRBJ2-1; 13 positions agree with TRBD2. J was trimmed by 8 bases and V by 6 bases; bases with no gene match: 7. CDR3 length equals 15 residues. Germline V gene data show CDR1 as SEHNR and CDR2 as FQNEAQ (reference sequence). The CDR3 reads CASSTRTSGSDEQFF. The CDR3 nucleotides read TGTGCCAGCAGTACCCGGACTAGCGGGAGCGATGAGCAGTTCTTC.

A single count supports this clone. The J gene is TRBJ1-5, the V gene TRBV7-6; D is unclear. Germline V gives CDR1 SGHVS, CDR2 FNYEAQ. The length of the CDR3 is 16 residues. The V end was cut by 0 bases, the J end by 1 base, with 10 bases between. This chain's CDR3 is CASSLAGPESNQPQHF. The CDR3 region has the DNA TGTGCCAGCAGCTTAGCGGGTCCGGAAAGCAATCAGCCCCAGCATTTT.

The chain links TRBV19 to TRBJ1-5, with D possibly matching TRBD1 (5 bases). Germline CDR1 and CDR2: LNHDA and SQIVND (reference sequence). The CDR3 length is 15 residues. Trimming left V 7 bases short and J 0 bases short, with 13 bases between. The CDR3 DNA sequence: TGTGCCAGTAAGGCAGGGATTTATAGCAATCAGCCCCAGCATTTT. Translated, it gives CASKAGIYSNQPQHF.

The chain combines TRBV20-1 with TRBJ1-6; TRBD1 is a possible D gene (5 bases). The germline V gene encodes CDR1 DFQATT and CDR2 SNEGSKA (reference sequence). CDR3 length: 13 amino acids. V gave up 3 bases and J gave up 10 bases, with 13 bases separating them. As DNA, the CDR3 is TGCAGTGCTAGTCAGGGATTACGCTCACCCCTCCACTTT. This translates into CSASQGLRSPLHF.

The chain carries TRBV28 and TRBJ2-5; possible D gene TRBD2, 6 bases. V lost 5 bases and J 5 bases, leaving 18 bases between the germline ends. Germline V gene data show CDR1 as MDHEN and CDR2 as SYDVKM. This CDR3 has 15 residues. The CDR3 nucleotides are TGTGCCAGCAGTCCAAGGGACTCCGCCGGGGAGACCCAGTACTTC. This translates into CASSPRDSAGETQYF.

The chain couples TRBV6-7 to TRBJ1-3; D remains unclear. TRBV6-7 is placed among ORFs of uncertain function. This CDR3 region has 15 residues. Trimming pared 2 bases from V and 3 bases from J, leaving 11 bases between. CDR3 protein: CASSYIRVGGNTIYF. The DNA of the CDR3 is TGTGCCAGCAGTTACATAAGGGTGGGTGGAAACACCATATATTTT.

This chain uses TRBV30 with TRBJ2-3, with D perhaps matching TRBD2 (6 bases). Trimming shortened V by 5 bases and J by 7 bases, and 13 bases separated the two germline ends. This CDR3 has 12 residues. From germline, CDR1 is GTSNPN and CDR2 SVGIG (reference sequence). The CDR3 coding sequence is TGTGCCTGGGGCGGGGACTTAAATACGCAGTATTTT. The encoded protein is CAWGGDLNTQYF.

V gene TRBV25-1 combines with J gene TRBJ2-1; D could derive from TRBD1 or TRBD2 (5 bases each). From germline, CDR1 is MGHDK and CDR2 SYGVNS. This CDR3 contains 13 residues. V shed 7 bases and J shed 5 bases, with 12 bases lying between them. This chain's CDR3 is CASMGRLDNEQFF. DNA for the CDR3: TGTGCCAGCATGGGACGGCTAGACAATGAGCAGTTCTTC.

The chain employs TRBV2 and TRBJ2-3; no definite D call. Trimming cost V 3 bases and J 3 bases, with 16 bases left between them. The CDR3 spans 16 residues. Looked up from germline, CDR1 is SNHLY and CDR2 is FYNNEI. Here the CDR3 DNA reads TGTGCCAGCAGTGACGGACGCCTGCCAAGGACAGATACGCAGTATTTT. Translation gives CASSDGRLPRTDTQYF.

V is TRBV6-5 and J is TRBJ2-5; unclear D gene. The length of the CDR3 is 14 residues. The V gene's germline CDR1 is MNHEY and CDR2 SVGAGI. Trimming took off 4 bases at V and 5 bases at J, with 14 bases between the two ends. CDR3 sequence: CASSLAQTRETQYF. As DNA, the CDR3 is TGTGCCAGCAGTTTAGCACAAACTCGGGAGACCCAGTACTTC.

The chain combines TRBV5-1 with TRBJ2-7; D is uncertain. V was shortened by 5 bases and J by 2 bases, with 11 bases between the two germline ends. Germline V gene sequence: CDR1 SGHRS, CDR2 YFSETQ. The CDR3 has 13 residues. This CDR3 is CASRGFTAYEQYF. CDR3 sequence (DNA): TGCGCCAGCAGGGGGTTTACAGCCTACGAGCAGTACTTC.

The genes are TRBV18 and TRBJ2-7; D remains ambiguous. There are 14 residues in the CDR3. The germline V and J ends were trimmed by 3 bases and 3 bases, with 12 bases remaining between them. Per germline, CDR1 KGHSH and CDR2 LQKENI. The CDR3 spells CASSPPADRYEQYF. DNA for the CDR3: TGTGCCAGCTCACCCCCCGCAGACCGCTACGAGCAGTACTTC.

V is TRBV6-5 and J is TRBJ1-2; no reliable D call. The CDR3 covers 14 residues. Per the germline V gene, CDR1 is MNHEY and CDR2 is SVGAGI. V was cut by 0 bases and J by 7 bases, with 12 bases left in between. CDR3 sequence: CASSYSSGSSGYTF. The DNA of the CDR3 is TGTGCCAGCAGTTACTCGTCCGGCTCCTCTGGCTACACCTTC.